A selection of T cell receptor beta chains follows, all from one sample in a study of T cells in Graves' hyperthyroidism and ophthalmopathy. TCRdb used MiXCR to reprocess the multiplex PCR reads, holding one entry per CDR3 protein. The sample holds roughly 380,000 distinct CDR3 sequences, around 13% seen once. Material: blood. The receptors were sampled from a woman between 18 and 30 years old with Graves' hyperthyroidism. The CDR3 runs from the conserved cysteine through the conserved F or W. Where a row states a size, it is once, few, many or the class of an expanded clone; other rows omit it.

TRBV13 many 14 CASGLKGVNYGYTF
TRBV5-1 many 15 CASSLEGTRIIKQFF
TRBV30 NA 13 CAWNIVGNYGYTF
TRBV20-1 NA 14 CSAKGGDRGNGYTF
TRBV4-2 few 17 CASSRDVAGDGSETQYF
TRBV7-2 many 15 CASSLDSRAGGGYTF
TRBV29-1 NA 13 CSVLAGGTGELFF
TRBV27 many 13 CAIGDGINQPQHF
TRBV9 few 16 CASSVRFRAANQPQHF
TRBV7-2 many 16 CASSLLAGASTDTQYF
TRBV19 few 13 CASRDTGEDIQYF
TRBV7-9 many 17 CASSLPRASGRKETQYF
TRBV6-4 NA 15 CASSDGTSGTDTQYF
TRBV19 NA 13 CASSQEAYYEQYF
TRBV28 NA 15 CASSLGPHGNNEPFF
TRBV6-1 many 13 CASTRTDYTEAFF
TRBV4-1 many 15 CASSQEGQGKDEQYF
TRBV10-3 few 12 CAIAREPYEQYF
TRBV7-2 few 15 CASSLVEGKENTIYF
TRBV30 NA 14 CAWSGGGAGNTIYF
TRBV10-1 NA 13 CASSESDTGELFF
TRBV7-2 many 14 CASNLFGSTDTQYF
TRBV28 many 14 CASSLGALNYEQYF
TRBV29-1 NA 15 CSVELRGQTGNTIYF
TRBV11-2 many 16 CASSPASREGGETQYF
TRBV11-3 many 18 CASSAQTGGNGRIGELFF
TRBV6-5 few 13 CASNYSQYNEQFF
TRBV5-1 many 16 CASSLGTSGLGETQYF
TRBV29-1 few 14 CSAGTVPLGGELFF
TRBV5-1 few 15 CASSLGSSHNEKLFF
TRBV7-8 many 15 CASSTRGGDNQPQHF
TRBV12-3/TRBV12-4 many 15 CASSQRTGGLTEQYF
TRBV29-1 many 13 CSVESREPYEQYF
TRBV7-2 NA 14 CASSQQGINQPQHF
TRBV29-1 many 16 CSVSHQPGQSSYEQYF
TRBV27 few 15 CASIPSGRDYNEQFF
TRBV18 NA 13 CASSPSPTGELFF
TRBV5-1 NA 20 CASSFNGLAGRSAGANVLTF
TRBV11-2 NA 16 CASSSRLAGGGYEQYF
TRBV7-2 many 15 CASSLEGLAAGEQFF
TRBV5-1 NA 13 CASSLGGTAEQYF
TRBV7-3 many 13 CASSLGIGETQYF